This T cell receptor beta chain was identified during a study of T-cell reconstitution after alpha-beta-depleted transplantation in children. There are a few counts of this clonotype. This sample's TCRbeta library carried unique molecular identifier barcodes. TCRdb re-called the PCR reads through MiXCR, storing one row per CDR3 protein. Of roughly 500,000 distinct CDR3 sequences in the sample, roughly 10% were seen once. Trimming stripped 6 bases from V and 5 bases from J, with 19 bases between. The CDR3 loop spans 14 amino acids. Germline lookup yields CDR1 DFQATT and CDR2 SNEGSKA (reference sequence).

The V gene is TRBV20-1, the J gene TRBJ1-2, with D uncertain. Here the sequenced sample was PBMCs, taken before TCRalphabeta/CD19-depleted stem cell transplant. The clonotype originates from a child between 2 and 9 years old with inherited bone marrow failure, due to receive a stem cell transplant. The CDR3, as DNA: TGCAGTGCAGAGACGGGATCCGGGCGGTATGGCTACACCTTC. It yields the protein CSAETGSGRYGYTF.